These 8 T cell receptor beta chains came from one sample sequenced in a study of cytomegalovirus exposure and HLA in healthy donors. PCR amplification relied on 60 Vbeta primers (plus 13 Jbeta primers). Generated by immunoSEQ multiplex PCR, the TCRdb table keeps only in-frame clones and is missing some. The sample lists about 120,000 clones; roughly three quarters were seen once. The specimen sequenced was PBMCs. These receptors were obtained from a woman under 30 in good health and CMV-seronegative.

This clone was seen more than once but under ten times. CDR3 sequence reads: CASSPEGSYGYTF. In DNA, the CDR3 is TGTGCCAGCAGCCCCGAGGGCAGCTATGGCTACACCTTC. The chain recombines TRBV6-1 with TRBJ1-2; the D is unclear. V lost 6 bases, J lost 4 bases, and 12 bases lay in between. The CDR3 contains 13 residues. Germline assignment: CDR1 MNHNS and CDR2 SASEGT.

This chain uses TRBV19 with TRBJ1-1; 8 nucleotides line up with TRBD1. V shed 8 bases, J shed 7 bases, and the junction held 6 bases outside the gene matches. Germline loops: CDR1 LNHDA, CDR2 SQIVND (reference sequence). The CDR3 totals 12 residues. For the CDR3, the DNA is TGTGCCAGTTCTACAGGGGGTATTGAAGCTTTCTTT. It yields the protein CASSTGGIEAFF.

The chain links TRBV28 to TRBJ2-1; 11 bases line up with TRBD2. V trimming: 3 bases; J trimming: 8 bases; junction bases outside the gene matches: 12. Germline V gives CDR1 MDHEN, CDR2 SYDVKM. This CDR3 region has 17 residues. CDR3 sequence (DNA): TGTGCCAGCAGTTTCCACCATTCTAGCGGGGGGTTCGATGAGCAGTTCTTC. Amino acids: CASSFHHSSGGFDEQFF.

The chain is built from TRBV29-1 and TRBJ2-4; 9 bases line up with TRBD1. Germline CDR1 and CDR2: SQVTM and ANQGSEA. The CDR3 length is 20 residues. Trimming at V came to 8 bases and at J to 3 bases, leaving 26 bases not matched to a gene. CDR3 bases: TGCAGCTCTGAATCCCGAAGGGACAGGGTTGCACCTATGGTCAAAAACATTCAGTACTTC. Its translation is CSSESRRDRVAPMVKNIQYF.

The V gene is TRBV18, the J gene TRBJ2-3, with D possibly matching TRBD2 (5 bases). This CDR3 spans 14 amino acids. Trimming shortened V by 2 bases and J by 4 bases, and 10 bases separated the two germline ends. Germline V lookup: CDR1 KGHSH, CDR2 LQKENI. The DNA of the CDR3 is TGTGCCAGCTCACCAGGGAGTCAGGCAGATACGCAGTATTTT. This gives the protein CASSPGSQADTQYF.

The chain employs TRBV15 and TRBJ1-2; possibly TRBD1 for D (6 bases). CDR1 is LNHNV, CDR2 YYDKDF, per germline (reference sequence). V was trimmed by 0 bases and J by 6 bases, leaving 20 bases between them. This CDR3 comprises 17 residues. The CDR3 coding sequence is TGTGCCACCAGCAGAGAACCCAGCGGCAGGGGAAGAGATGGCTACACCTTC. Protein product: CATSREPSGRGRDGYTF. Full variable domain (remainder filled in from reference TRBV15 and TRBJ1-2): DAMVIQNPRYQVTQFGKPVTLSCSQTLNHNVMYWYQQKSSQAPKLLFHYYDKDFNNEADTPDNFQSRRPNTSFCFLDIRSPGLGDTAMYLCATSREPSGRGRDGYTFGSGTRLTVV.

This rearrangement joins TRBV27 to TRBJ1-2; D not certain. CDR1 is MNHEY and CDR2 is SMNVEV in the germline V gene (reference sequence). With 3 bases removed from V and 2 bases from J, the gap between germline ends came to 7 bases. The CDR3 contains 13 residues. The CDR3 sequence: CASSFSGNYGYTF. In nucleotides, the CDR3 is TGTGCCAGCAGTTTTTCGGGGAACTATGGCTACACCTTC.

This clone appeared a few times. The chain couples TRBV6-6 to TRBJ2-3; D is undetermined. The CDR3 covers 12 residues. The germline CDR1 and CDR2 sequences are MNHNY and SVGAGI (reference sequence). V lost 7 bases and J lost 2, with 7 bases in between. This CDR3 is CASKLNTDTQYF. For the CDR3, the DNA is TGTGCCAGCAAATTAAACACAGATACGCAGTATTTT.